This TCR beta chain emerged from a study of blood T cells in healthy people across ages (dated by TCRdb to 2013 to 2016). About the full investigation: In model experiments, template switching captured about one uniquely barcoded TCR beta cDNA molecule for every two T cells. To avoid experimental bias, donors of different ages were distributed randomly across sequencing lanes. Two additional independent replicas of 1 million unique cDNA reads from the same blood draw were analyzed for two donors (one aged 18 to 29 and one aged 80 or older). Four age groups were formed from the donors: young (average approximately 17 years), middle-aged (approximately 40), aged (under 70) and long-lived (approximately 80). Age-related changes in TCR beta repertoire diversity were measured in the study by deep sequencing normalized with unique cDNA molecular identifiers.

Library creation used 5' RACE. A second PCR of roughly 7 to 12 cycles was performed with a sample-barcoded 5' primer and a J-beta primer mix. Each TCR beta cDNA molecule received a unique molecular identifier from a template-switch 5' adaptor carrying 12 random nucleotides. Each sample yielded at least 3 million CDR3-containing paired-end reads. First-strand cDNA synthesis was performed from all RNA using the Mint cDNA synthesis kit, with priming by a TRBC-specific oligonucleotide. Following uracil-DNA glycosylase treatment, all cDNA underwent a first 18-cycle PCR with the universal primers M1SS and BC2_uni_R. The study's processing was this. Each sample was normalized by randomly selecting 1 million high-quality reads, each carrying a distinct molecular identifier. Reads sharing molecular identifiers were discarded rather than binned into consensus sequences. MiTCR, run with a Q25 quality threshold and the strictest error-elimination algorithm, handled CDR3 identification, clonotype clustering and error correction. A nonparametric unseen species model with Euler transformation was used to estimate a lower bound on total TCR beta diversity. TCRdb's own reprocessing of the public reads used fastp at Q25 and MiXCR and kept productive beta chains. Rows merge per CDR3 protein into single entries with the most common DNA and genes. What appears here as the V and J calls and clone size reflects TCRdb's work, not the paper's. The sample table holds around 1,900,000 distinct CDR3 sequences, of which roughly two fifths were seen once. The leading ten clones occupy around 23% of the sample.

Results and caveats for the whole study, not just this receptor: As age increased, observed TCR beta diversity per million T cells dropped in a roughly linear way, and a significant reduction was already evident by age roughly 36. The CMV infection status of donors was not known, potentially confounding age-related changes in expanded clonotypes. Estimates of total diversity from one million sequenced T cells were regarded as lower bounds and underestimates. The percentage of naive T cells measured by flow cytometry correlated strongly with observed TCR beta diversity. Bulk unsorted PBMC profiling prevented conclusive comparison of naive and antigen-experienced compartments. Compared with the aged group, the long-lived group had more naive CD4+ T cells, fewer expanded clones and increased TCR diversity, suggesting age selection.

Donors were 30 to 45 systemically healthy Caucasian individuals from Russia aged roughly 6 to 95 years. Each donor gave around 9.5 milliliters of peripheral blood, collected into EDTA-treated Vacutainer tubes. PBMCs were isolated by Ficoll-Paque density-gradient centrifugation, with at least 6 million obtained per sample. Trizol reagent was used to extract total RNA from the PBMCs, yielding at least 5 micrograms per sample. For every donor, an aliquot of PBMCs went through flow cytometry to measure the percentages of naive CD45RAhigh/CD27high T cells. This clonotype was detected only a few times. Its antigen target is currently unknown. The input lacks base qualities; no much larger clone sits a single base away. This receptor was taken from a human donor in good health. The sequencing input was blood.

The CDR3 is CASGLGQRSYEQYF. The sequenced DNA: TGTGCCAGCGGGTTGGGCCAACGATCCTACGAGCAGTACTTC. In this chain, TRBV28 is recombined with TRBJ2-7; no confident D gene assignment can be made. From the cysteine up to the phenylalanine, the CDR3 has a length of 14 residues. CDR3 DNA only is kept here, 42 bases in frame from base 1. Via the germline V gene, CDR1 is MDHEN and CDR2 SYDVKM. A distance of 15 bases separates the germline ends of V and J, which lose 8 bases and 1 base respectively.